This T cell receptor beta chain came from a study of cytomegalovirus exposure and HLA in healthy donors. The PCR employed 60 Vbeta primers together with 13 Jbeta primers. Some clones are missing from TCRdb's copy, which holds only in-frame ones; the method was immunoSEQ multiplex PCR. The data show about 160,000 clones, approximately 82% seen once. Germline V gives CDR1 SGHRS, CDR2 YFSETQ. V lost 4 bases, J lost 7 bases, and 14 bases lay in between. The CDR3 is 13 amino acids. Sample: PBMCs. The source is a man aged 45-60 years in good health and CMV-seropositive. J is TRBJ1-2 and V is TRBV5-1; D might be TRBD1 (6 bases). DNA for the CDR3: TGCGCCAGCAGCCGGGGGGCACGGCTTGGCTACACCTTC. Its protein product is CASSRGARLGYTF.